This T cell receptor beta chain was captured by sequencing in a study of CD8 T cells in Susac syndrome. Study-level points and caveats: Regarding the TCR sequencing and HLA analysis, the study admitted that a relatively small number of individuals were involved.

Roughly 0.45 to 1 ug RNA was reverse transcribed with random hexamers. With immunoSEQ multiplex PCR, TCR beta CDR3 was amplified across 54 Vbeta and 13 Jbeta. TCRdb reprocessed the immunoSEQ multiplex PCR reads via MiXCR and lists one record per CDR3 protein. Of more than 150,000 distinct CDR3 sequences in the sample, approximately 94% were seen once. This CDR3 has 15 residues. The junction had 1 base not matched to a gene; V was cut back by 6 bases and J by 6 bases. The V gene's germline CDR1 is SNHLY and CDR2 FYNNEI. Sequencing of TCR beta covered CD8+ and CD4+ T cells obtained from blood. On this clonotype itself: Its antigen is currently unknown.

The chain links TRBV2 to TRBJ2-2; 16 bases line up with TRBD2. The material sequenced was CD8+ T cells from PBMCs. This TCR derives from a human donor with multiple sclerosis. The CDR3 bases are TGTGCCAGCAGGGGACTAGCGGGGGGGCCCGGGGAGCTGTTTTTT. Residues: CASRGLAGGPGELFF.